These 6 T cell receptor beta chains share one sample of origin, sequenced in a study of T-cell memory formation after mild COVID-19 (dated by TCRdb to the early 2020s). Preparation of the library involved 5' RACE. Sequencing was carried out with an Illumina NovaSeq 6000. TCRdb ran its own pipeline on the public reads, namely fastp trimming at Q25 and MiXCR clone calling, and kept in-frame beta chains. CDR3 protein sequences are deduplicated, and each keeps its most common genes and DNA. The sample records approximately 60,000 distinct CDR3 sequences, around a tenth of which are singletons. The ten biggest clones cover more than 0.95% of the sample. Sequencing was done on a sample of PBMCs or a T cell subset sorted from them (not recorded which). These receptor sequences come from a man aged 18 to 29 who had mild COVID-19 (a few samples of this study predate the infection). The sample titles of this study are shuffled in the database, so cell type and time point are left out; the donor was told from shared clones.

In this sample, this clonotype turned up many times. The V and J genes are TRBV7-9 and TRBJ2-1; no reliable D call. The V gene's germline CDR1 is SEHNR and CDR2 FQNEAQ (reference sequence). Trimming pared 3 bases from V and 2 bases from J, leaving 5 bases between. The CDR3 loop spans 13 amino acids. CDR3 region: CASSFGTYNEQFF. The CDR3 DNA is TGTGCCAGCAGCTTTGGTACCTACAATGAGCAGTTCTTC.

This clonotype was detected ten times or more. The J gene is TRBJ2-2, the V gene TRBV5-1; 7 nucleotides agree with TRBD1. The CDR3 covers 15 residues. The V and J ends lost 7 bases and 0 bases, in that order; junction bases with no gene match: 6. Germline loops: CDR1 SGHRS, CDR2 YFSETQ. The CDR3 spells CASVAGTANTGELFF. As DNA, the CDR3 is TGCGCCAGCGTCGCCGGGACAGCGAACACCGGGGAGCTGTTTTTT.

This clonotype was seen a few times. V gene TRBV12-3 or TRBV12-4 combines with J gene TRBJ2-1; D may correspond to TRBD1 or TRBD2 (5 bases each). The CDR3 is 16 residues long. Trimming took off 6 bases at V and 5 bases at J, with 20 bases between the two ends. The CDR3 protein is CASSPLSSRGDNEQFF. CDR3 bases: TGTGCCAGCAGCCCTCTGAGCTCCAGAGGGGACAATGAGCAGTTCTTC.

In its sample, this clonotype was seen many times. The gene calls are TRBV5-1 and TRBJ2-3, with 8 bases aligning to TRBD2. Trimming removed 2 bases from V and 4 bases from J; junction bases left unmatched: 3. The CDR3 spans 14 residues. Germline V lookup: CDR1 SGHRS, CDR2 YFSETQ. CDR3 region: CASSFGGAADTQYF. Here the CDR3 DNA reads TGCGCCAGCAGCTTCGGGGGGGCTGCAGATACGCAGTATTTT.

The rearrangement links TRBV20-1 to TRBJ2-7; D gene uncertain. V was trimmed by 0 bases and J by 3 bases, leaving 12 bases between them. The germline gives CDR1 DFQATT, CDR2 SNEGSKA (reference sequence). This CDR3 is built from 14 residues. The CDR3 coding sequence is TGCAGTGCTAGAGACCGCTCACTTGGCTACGAGCAGTACGTC. Translated: CSARDRSLGYEQYV.

The genes are TRBV5-1 and TRBJ1-4; no definite D call. V lost 0 bases to trimming and J lost 5 bases, with 5 bases between them. There are 13 residues in the CDR3. Germline V gene sequence: CDR1 SGHRS, CDR2 YFSETQ. CDR3 sequence reads: CASSLGTNEKLFF. CDR3 sequence (DNA): TGCGCCAGCAGCTTGGGGACGAATGAAAAACTGTTTTTT.